This TCR beta chain was identified in a study of CD8 T cells in Susac syndrome. As for the study in general: Susac syndrome patients were untreated, on corticosteroids with some adding intravenous immunoglobulin, or on intravenous immunoglobulin only.

The RNA, roughly 0.45 to 1 ug, was put through reverse transcription using random hexamers. Multiplex immunoSEQ PCR targeted 54 Vbeta and 13 Jbeta TCR beta segments. TCRdb re-called the immunoSEQ multiplex PCR reads with MiXCR, one entry per CDR3 protein. The table has approximately 190,000 distinct CDR3 sequences, more than 90% seen once. Purification of the CD8+ and CD4+ T cells relied on negative isolation, and TEMRA cells underwent FACS enrichment. Findings of the study overall: None of the CD4+ T cell repertoires in Susac syndrome showed clonal expansion.

The V end was cut by 2 bases, the J end by 7 bases, with 11 bases between. Germline V gene data show CDR1 as SQVTM and CDR2 as ANQGSEA. The CDR3 runs 12 residues. Remarks on this clonotype: Its antigen is unknown.

The sample consisted of CD4+ T cells from PBMCs. The clonotype comes from a human donor with Susac syndrome. V gene TRBV29-1 combines with J gene TRBJ1-1; unclear D gene. The CDR3 DNA reads as TGCAGCGTTGAACTCGCGGGTGGTGAAGCTTTCTTT. Its translation is CSVELAGGEAFF.